These 22 T cell receptor beta chains share one sample of origin, sequenced in a study of response to subunit inactivated influenza vaccine. TCRdb re-called the RT-PCR reads with MiXCR, one entry per CDR3 protein. Of around 480,000 distinct CDR3 sequences detected, approximately 16% appear once; the ten largest clones hold less than 4%. Material: CD4+ T cells sorted from PBMCs, obtained roughly 24 months after vaccination. The receptors shown here come from a man aged 50 to 69 who received an inactivated influenza vaccine.

The chain is built from TRBV12-3 or TRBV12-4 and TRBJ2-2; D not resolved. V was pared by 4 bases and J by 6 bases, with 18 bases between. This CDR3 has 16 residues. CDR3 region: CASSSAVAFPAGELFF. CDR3 nucleotide sequence: TGTGCCAGCAGTTCGGCGGTAGCTTTCCCCGCCGGGGAGCTGTTTTTT.

The V gene is TRBV5-1, the J gene TRBJ2-1; no reliable D call. Germline V gene data show CDR1 as SGHRS and CDR2 as YFSETQ. V was pared by 0 bases and J by 0 bases, with 7 bases between. This CDR3 is 15 amino acids long. CDR3 coding DNA: TGCGCCAGCAGCTTGGACGGGTTCTCCTACAATGAGCAGTTCTTC. Its protein is CASSLDGFSYNEQFF.

This clonotype was seen only a few times. The CDR3 DNA follows: TGCAGCGGGGGACAGGGGATCTCCTACAATGAGCAGTTCTTC. This codes for CSGGQGISYNEQFF. J is TRBJ2-1 and V is TRBV29-1; 10 bases are a match to TRBD1. The CDR3 is 14 residues long. Germline CDR1 is SQVTM and CDR2 is ANQGSEA. Trimming at V came to 7 bases and at J to 0 bases, leaving 3 bases not matched to a gene.

This sequence joins TRBV15 and TRBJ2-3; D tentatively reads TRBD1 or TRBD2 (6 bases each). CDR1 and CDR2 from the germline V gene are LNHNV and YYDKDF (reference sequence). V lost 8 bases to trimming and J lost 5 bases, with 20 bases between them. This CDR3 contains 15 residues. This CDR3 reads CATAPGVGARDTQYF. CDR3 nucleotide sequence: TGTGCCACCGCTCCGGGGGTGGGGGCTAGAGATACGCAGTATTTT.

This chain uses TRBV9 with TRBJ1-2; D gene ambiguous. Germline V gene lookup returns CDR1 SGDLS and CDR2 YYNGEE. This CDR3 region has 13 residues. V was cut by 0 bases and J by 3 bases, with 6 bases left in between. The CDR3 bases are TGTGCCAGCAGCGTAGTGGGGTACTATGGCTACACCTTC. Translated, it gives CASSVVGYYGYTF. Full variable domain (remainder filled in from reference TRBV9 and TRBJ1-2): DSGVTQTPKHLITATGQRVTLRCSPRSGDLSVYWYQQSLDQGLQFLIQYYNGEERAKGNILERFSAQQFPDLHSELNLSSLELGDSALYFCASSVVGYYGYTFGSGTRLTVV.

This clonotype was counted a few times. The chain joins TRBV4-1 to TRBJ2-3; TRBD2 matches at 9 bases. Germline CDR1 and CDR2: MGHRA and YSYEKL. J lost 7 bases, V lost 0 bases, and 5 bases had no gene match. The CDR3 extends over 15 amino acids. In DNA form, the CDR3 reads TGCGCCAGCAGCCAAGAGGTAGCGGGGGTCAATACGCAGTATTTT. The encoded protein is CASSQEVAGVNTQYF.

This clonotype came up a few times. This chain links TRBV4-2 with TRBJ2-6; D is ambiguous. Germline loops: CDR1 LGHNA, CDR2 YNFKEQ. The V end lost 6 bases, the J end lost 2 bases, and 17 bases lay between the germline ends. This CDR3 region has 17 residues. CDR3 DNA: TGTGCCAGCAGTCGCACCACAAGTAGCACTGGGGCCAACGTCCTGACTTTC. Encoded protein: CASSRTTSSTGANVLTF.

This chain uses TRBV19 with TRBJ1-2, with a possible D match to TRBD1 (6 bases). Trimming pared 5 bases from V and 4 bases from J, leaving 17 bases between. The germline gives CDR1 LNHDA, CDR2 SQIVND (reference sequence). CDR3 length: 15 residues. CDR3 loop: CASSPRAGDLYGYTF. For the CDR3, the DNA is TGTGCCAGTAGTCCACGGGCAGGGGACCTCTATGGCTACACCTTC. Filled out from reference TRBV19 and TRBJ1-2, the complete variable domain reads DGGITQSPKYLFRKEGQNVTLSCEQNLNHDAMYWYRQDPGQGLRLIYYSQIVNDFQKGDIAEGYSVSREKKESFPLTVTSAQKNPTAFYLCASSPRAGDLYGYTFGSGTRLTVV.

This clonotype was counted ten times or more. The chain couples TRBV7-2 to TRBJ2-7; 11 nucleotides align to TRBD2. The J segment lost 4 bases and the V segment lost 4 bases, leaving 6 bases of the junction unmatched. Germline CDR1 is SGHTA and CDR2 is FQGNSA. The CDR3 has 15 amino acids. The CDR3 spells CASSSTSGRSYEQYF. The DNA of the CDR3 is TGTGCCAGCAGCTCAACTAGCGGGAGATCTTACGAGCAGTACTTC. Filled out from reference TRBV7-2 and TRBJ2-7, the complete variable domain reads GAGVSQSPSNKVTEKGKDVELRCDPISGHTALYWYRQSLGQGLEFLIYFQGNSAPDKSGLPSDRFSAERTGGSVSTLTIQRTQQEDSAVYLCASSSTSGRSYEQYFGPGTRLTVT.

This clonotype was picked up a small number of times. As DNA, the CDR3 is TGTGCCAGCAGTTATGTCATCACAGATACGCAGTATTTT. Protein sequence: CASSYVITDTQYF. V usage is TRBV6-5 and J usage is TRBJ2-3; D is ambiguous. CDR1 MNHEY and CDR2 SVGAGI come from the germline V gene. The V end was cut by 3 bases, the J end by 2 bases, with 6 bases between. This CDR3 is 13 amino acids long.

The chain employs TRBV9 and TRBJ2-3; D remains unclear. Germline V gene lookup returns CDR1 SGDLS and CDR2 YYNGEE. This CDR3 has 15 amino acids. V was clipped by 0 bases and J by 2 bases, with 10 bases between them. CDR3 residues: CASSVETGYTDTQYF. The CDR3 DNA follows: TGTGCCAGCAGCGTAGAAACTGGCTACACAGATACGCAGTATTTT.

The chain recombines TRBV12-3 or TRBV12-4 with TRBJ2-1, with 10 bases matching TRBD2. J was trimmed by 5 bases and V by 3 bases; bases with no gene match: 4. The CDR3 sequence is 15 residues long. In DNA, the CDR3 is TGTGCCAGCAGTTTGCAACTAGCGGGAAACAATGAGCAGTTCTTC. Its protein is CASSLQLAGNNEQFF.

This clonotype was detected many times. The chain recombines TRBV12-3 or TRBV12-4 with TRBJ2-1, with TRBD2 matching over 10 bases. V was pared by 4 bases and J by 0 bases, with 6 bases of the junction left unmatched. This CDR3 is built from 17 residues. For the CDR3, the DNA is TGTGCCAGCAGTTCTCGAGCGGGAGGGCTCTCCTACAATGAGCAGTTCTTC. Its translation is CASSSRAGGLSYNEQFF.

As for this clonotype: The junction shows a germline mismatch at one end, possibly a read error. The chain uses TRBV6-1 and TRBJ1-1, with D maybe TRBD1 (5 bases). In germline, CDR1 is MNHNS, CDR2 SASEGT. The CDR3 length is 13 residues. This CDR3 is CASRENRNTVAFF. CDR3 coding DNA: TGTGCCAGCAGGGAAAACAGGAACACTGTAGCTTTCTTT.

This clonotype was detected only a few times. The V call is TRBV28, the J call TRBJ1-5; 10 positions match TRBD1. Trimming at V came to 9 bases and at J to 1 base, leaving 12 bases not matched to a gene. The CDR3 spans 17 residues. Germline CDR1 and CDR2: MDHEN and SYDVKM. Here the CDR3 reads CASWGTGVMGSNQPQHF. Here the CDR3 DNA reads TGTGCCAGTTGGGGGACAGGGGTAATGGGCAGCAATCAGCCCCAGCATTTT. The full variable domain, in which reference TRBV28 and TRBJ1-5 provide the parts outside the CDR3, is DVKVTQSSRYLVKRTGEKVFLECVQDMDHENMFWYRQDPGLGLRLIYFSYDVKMKEKGDIPEGYSVSREKKERFSLILESASTNQTSMYLCASWGTGVMGSNQPQHFGDGTRLSIL.

This clonotype was counted between two and nine times. The J gene is TRBJ1-1, the V gene TRBV28; D perhaps matches TRBD1 (6 bases). V was trimmed by 2 bases and J by 0 bases, leaving 10 bases between them. This CDR3 region has 15 residues. CDR1 and CDR2 (germline): MDHEN, SYDVKM. The CDR3 sequence is CASSLRDTLNTEAFF. CDR3 DNA: TGTGCCAGCAGTTTAAGGGACACTTTGAACACTGAAGCTTTCTTT.

This clonotype was detected ten times or more. The chain uses TRBV20-1 and TRBJ2-3, with D maybe TRBD2 (6 bases). CDR3 size: 14 residues. Per germline, CDR1 DFQATT and CDR2 SNEGSKA (reference sequence). Trimming took 6 bases from V and 2 from J, leaving 15 bases between them. CDR3 in amino acids: CSAPPAGTTDTQYF. The CDR3 DNA follows: TGCAGTGCCCCCCCGGCGGGAACCACAGATACGCAGTATTTT.

This clonotype was recorded a few times. CDR3 bases: TGTGCCAGCAGCAGTGGTGGTAGCGGGGAAACGCAGTATTTT. It encodes CASSSGGSGETQYF. The J gene is TRBJ2-3, the V gene TRBV4-2, with 8 bases aligning to TRBD2. Germline CDR1 reads LGHNA; CDR2 reads YNFKEQ. This CDR3 contains 14 residues. J lost 9 bases, V lost 5 bases, and 10 bases had no gene match.

The chain is built from TRBV10-3 and TRBJ1-6, with TRBD1 as a possible D gene (5 bases). Deletions cut 0 bases from V and 10 bases from J, with 16 bases between. The CDR3 is 16 amino acids. Looked up from germline, CDR1 is ENHRY and CDR2 is SYGVKD. CDR3 sequence reads: CAISESGDGFRSPLHF. Here the CDR3 DNA reads TGTGCCATCAGTGAGTCGGGGGACGGTTTTAGATCACCCCTCCACTTT.

This clonotype has just a few counts. The V gene is TRBV11-3, the J gene TRBJ2-2; D is ambiguous. Trimming pared 5 bases from V and 5 bases from J, leaving 15 bases between. The CDR3 loop spans 15 amino acids. Germline V gene data show CDR1 as SGHNT and CDR2 as YENEEA. The CDR3 region is CASSPRGVRTGELFF. In nucleotides, the CDR3 is TGTGCCAGCAGCCCTCGTGGGGTTAGGACCGGGGAGCTGTTTTTT. Full variable domain (rest looked up from reference TRBV11-3 and TRBJ2-2): EAGVVQSPRYKIIEKKQPVAFWCNPISGHNTLYWYLQNLGQGPELLIRYENEEAVDDSQLPKDRFSAERLKGVDSTLKIQPAELGDSAVYLCASSPRGVRTGELFFGEGSRLTVL.

This clonotype was picked up a small number of times. The genes are TRBV12-3 or TRBV12-4 and TRBJ2-1, with 11 bases lining up with TRBD2. With V trimmed by 6 bases and J by 0 bases, 1 base remained unmatched. This CDR3 is 15 amino acids long. CDR3 protein: CASRTSGISYNEQFF. CDR3 coding DNA: TGTGCCAGCAGGACTAGCGGGATCTCCTACAATGAGCAGTTCTTC.

The chain employs TRBV4-1 and TRBJ1-3, with D possibly TRBD1 on 5 matching bases. The length of the CDR3 is 15 residues. Germline CDR1 is MGHRA and CDR2 is YSYEKL. The V end was cut by 0 bases, the J end by 0 bases, with 6 bases between. The CDR3 reads CASSQEGTSGNTIYF. CDR3 coding DNA: TGCGCCAGCAGCCAAGAAGGGACCTCTGGAAACACCATATATTTT.